The 15 T cell receptor beta chains below come from one sample, sequenced in a study of blood T cell repertoires in COVID-19. The data were produced by immunoSEQ multiplex PCR, yet TCRdb's version contains in-frame clones alone and is incomplete. This table holds 200,000 to 250,000 clones, around 89% found once. What was sequenced was PBMCs or T cells enriched from blood (not recorded which). These receptors were obtained from a woman under 40 who had recovered from COVID-19.

V is TRBV27 and J is TRBJ2-4; 7 bases align to TRBD1. V lost 5 bases to trimming and J lost 1 base; unmatched junction nucleotides: 5. CDR1 MNHEY and CDR2 SMNVEV come from the germline V gene (reference sequence). The CDR3 has 15 amino acids. The CDR3 coding sequence is TGTGCCAGCAGTAGGACAGGTGGGGCCAAAAACATTCAGTACTTC. This gives the protein CASSRTGGAKNIQYF.

The V and J genes are TRBV10-1 and TRBJ2-5, with 7 nucleotides matching TRBD1. From germline, CDR1 is WNHNN and CDR2 SYGVQD (reference sequence). Trimming removed 5 bases from V and 3 bases from J; junction bases left unmatched: 3. This CDR3 has 13 amino acids. In nucleotides, the CDR3 is TGCGCCAGCAGTCCCCAGGGGGAAGAGACCCAGTACTTC. Amino acid sequence: CASSPQGEETQYF.

This chain connects TRBV19 to TRBJ1-4, with TRBD1 as a possible D gene (6 bases). Looked up from germline, CDR1 is LNHDA and CDR2 is SQIVND (reference sequence). Between the trimmed V and J ends, which lost 5 bases and 0 bases, there was a span of 10 bases. CDR3 length equals 15 residues. The CDR3 sequence: CASSPAGATNEKLFF. The CDR3, as DNA: TGTGCCAGTAGTCCAGCAGGGGCAACTAATGAAAAACTGTTTTTT.

This clone was seen more than once but under ten times. This chain uses TRBV9 with TRBJ2-2, with 8 bases fitting TRBD2. Looked up from germline, CDR1 is SGDLS and CDR2 is YYNGEE. The CDR3 is made up of 16 amino acids. The V gene end was trimmed by 2 bases and the J gene end by 7 bases; junction bases not matched to a gene: 10. The CDR3 coding sequence is TGTGCCAGCAGCGTGGGACCGGGACTAGGCATCGGGGAGCTGTTTTTT. Protein sequence: CASSVGPGLGIGELFF.

V gene TRBV6-5 combines with J gene TRBJ2-3, with D possibly being TRBD2 (5 bases). Germline V lookup: CDR1 MNHEY, CDR2 SVGAGI. The CDR3 contains 13 residues. The V end lost 6 bases, the J end lost 1 base, and 8 bases lay between the germline ends. The DNA of the CDR3 is TGTGCCAGCAGGGGAGCAGGCACAGATACGCAGTATTTT. Amino acids: CASRGAGTDTQYF.

The rearrangement joins TRBV27 to TRBJ1-5, with TRBD1 identical over 8 bases. V trimming: 6 bases; J trimming: 3 bases; junction bases outside the gene matches: 7. Germline V gene lookup returns CDR1 MNHEY and CDR2 SMNVEV (reference sequence). CDR3 length equals 15 residues. CDR3 residues: CASRLRTGHNQPQHF. In nucleotides, the CDR3 is TGTGCCAGCAGGCTCCGGACAGGGCACAATCAGCCCCAGCATTTT.

V usage is TRBV12-3 or TRBV12-4 and J usage is TRBJ2-7; D uncertain. CDR3 length: 11 amino acids. Trimming took off 4 bases at V and 4 bases at J, with 5 bases between the two ends. CDR3 loop: CASSSSYEQYF. CDR3 nucleotides: TGTGCCAGCAGTTCTTCTTACGAGCAGTACTTC.

The chain recombines TRBV6-1 with TRBJ2-2, with TRBD1 matching over 10 bases. The CDR3 totals 20 residues. The J segment lost 4 bases and the V segment lost 4 bases, leaving 18 bases of the junction unmatched. Germline V gene data show CDR1 as MNHNS and CDR2 as SASEGT. The CDR3 is CASSARDRGLFRAGTGELFF. CDR3 in DNA: TGTGCCAGCAGTGCCCGGGACAGGGGCTTGTTCAGAGCGGGCACCGGGGAGCTGTTTTTT.

This chain links TRBV15 with TRBJ1-5; D gene ambiguous. Germline V gives CDR1 LNHNV, CDR2 YYDKDF (reference sequence). The CDR3 extends over 15 amino acids. Deletions cut 0 bases from V and 1 base from J, with 7 bases between. This chain's CDR3 is CATSRDRGSNQPQHF. DNA for the CDR3: TGTGCCACCAGCAGAGATAGAGGCAGCAATCAGCCCCAGCATTTT. Drawing the rest from reference TRBV15 and TRBJ1-5, the complete variable domain is DAMVIQNPRYQVTQFGKPVTLSCSQTLNHNVMYWYQQKSSQAPKLLFHYYDKDFNNEADTPDNFQSRRPNTSFCFLDIRSPGLGDTAMYLCATSRDRGSNQPQHFGDGTRLSIL.

The gene calls are TRBV7-8 and TRBJ1-5; D call uncertain. V was trimmed by 1 base and J by 3 bases, leaving 13 bases between them. CDR3 length equals 16 residues. Looked up from germline, CDR1 is SGHVS and CDR2 is FQNEAQ. CDR3 sequence: CASSLGFRSLNQPQHF. The CDR3 DNA is TGTGCCAGCAGCTTAGGTTTCAGGTCCCTCAATCAGCCCCAGCATTTT.

This clone was seen many times. The chain uses TRBV4-1 and TRBJ2-7; TRBD1 matches at 8 bases. CDR1 is MGHRA and CDR2 is YSYEKL in the germline V gene. Trimming cost V 5 bases and J 0 bases; bases outside gene matches: 6. The CDR3 totals 15 residues. CDR3 DNA sequence: TGCGCCAGCAGCAGAGGGACAGGTGCCTCCTACGAGCAGTACTTC. Translation gives CASSRGTGASYEQYF.

This chain connects TRBV10-3 to TRBJ2-7; D may be TRBD1 (5 bases). Trimming left V 0 bases short and J 9 bases short, with 15 bases between. Germline lookup yields CDR1 ENHRY and CDR2 SYGVKD. CDR3 size: 14 residues. CDR3 nucleotide sequence: TGTGCCATCAGTGAGTCGCACGGAGCTACAGGGCAGTACTTC. It translates to CAISESHGATGQYF.

The chain joins TRBV18 to TRBJ2-5; maybe TRBD1 (6 bases). Germline CDR1 and CDR2: KGHSH and LQKENI. Trimming removed 2 bases at V and 1 base at J, with 11 bases between. The CDR3 runs to 15 residues. CDR3 amino acids: CASSPLAGVQETQYF. Written as DNA, the CDR3 is TGTGCCAGCTCACCATTGGCAGGGGTCCAAGAGACCCAGTACTTC. Combining the CDR3 with reference TRBV18 and TRBJ2-5 gives the whole variable domain NAGVMQNPRHLVRRRGQEARLRCSPMKGHSHVYWYRQLPEEGLKFMVYLQKENIIDESGMPKERFSAEFPKEGPSILRIQQVVRGDSAAYFCASSPLAGVQETQYFGPGTRLLVL.

V is TRBV5-6 and J is TRBJ1-2, with a possible D match to TRBD1 (5 bases). Trimming stripped 2 bases from V and 4 bases from J, with 15 bases between. The CDR3 totals 15 residues. The germline V gene encodes CDR1 SGHDT and CDR2 YYEEEE. In DNA, the CDR3 is TGTGCCAGCAGCTTACAAACACAGGTGTTCTATGGCTACACCTTC. It codes for CASSLQTQVFYGYTF.

The chain couples TRBV7-2 to TRBJ2-1; TRBD1 aligns across 10 bases. The germline V gene has CDR1 SGHTA and CDR2 FQGNSA. The CDR3 is 16 amino acids. V shed 1 base and J 4 bases; nucleotides not matched to a gene: 4. The CDR3 DNA is TGTGCCAGCAGCTTAGGGGGACAGGGGTTTTACAATGAGCAGTTCTTC. Amino acids: CASSLGGQGFYNEQFF.